The text below deals with one TCR beta chain. Its antigen is not known. The source of the sample is a study of breast tumors, draining lymph nodes, adjacent tissues. Study-level findings and limits: Luminal-like breast cancer showed significantly higher tumor–nontumor repertoire similarity than basal-like.

The lymph nodes were axillary draining lymph nodes from breast cancer patients. TCRdb fed the multiplex PCR reads into MiXCR, producing one record per CDR3 protein. The table lists under 300,000 distinct CDR3 sequences, under 40% of them singletons, with roughly 3.5% in the top ten. V gave up 5 bases and J gave up 8 bases, with 24 bases separating them. The CDR3 runs 16 residues. This TCR was sampled from a female donor with breast cancer. Some clones in this sample may be carry-over from other donors' samples. This rearrangement joins TRBV12-3 or TRBV12-4 to TRBJ1-2, with D perhaps matching TRBD1 (5 bases). Sample: axillary lymph node tissue. The CDR3 DNA follows: TGTGCCAGCAGTGACTCCTTCGGCAGGGCTGGTCACGGCTACACCTTC. Its translation: CASSDSFGRAGHGYTF.